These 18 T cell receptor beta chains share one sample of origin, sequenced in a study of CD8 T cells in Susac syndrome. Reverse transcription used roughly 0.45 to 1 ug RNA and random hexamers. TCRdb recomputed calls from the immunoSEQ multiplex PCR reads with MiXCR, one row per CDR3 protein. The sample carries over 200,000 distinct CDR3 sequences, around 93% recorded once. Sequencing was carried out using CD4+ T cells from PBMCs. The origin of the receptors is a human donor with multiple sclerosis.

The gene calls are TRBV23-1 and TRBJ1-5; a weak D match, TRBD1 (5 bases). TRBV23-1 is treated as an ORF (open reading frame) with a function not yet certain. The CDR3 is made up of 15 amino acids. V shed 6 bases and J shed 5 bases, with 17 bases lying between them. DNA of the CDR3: TGCGCCAGCAGCCTTCGGGACGGCTTCTATCAGCCCCAGCATTTT. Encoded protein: CASSLRDGFYQPQHF.

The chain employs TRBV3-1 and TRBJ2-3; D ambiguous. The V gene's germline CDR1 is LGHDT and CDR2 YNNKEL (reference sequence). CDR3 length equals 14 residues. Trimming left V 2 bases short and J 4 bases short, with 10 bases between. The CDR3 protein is CASSQIVTADTQYF. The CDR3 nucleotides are TGTGCCAGCAGCCAAATTGTCACAGCAGATACGCAGTATTTT.

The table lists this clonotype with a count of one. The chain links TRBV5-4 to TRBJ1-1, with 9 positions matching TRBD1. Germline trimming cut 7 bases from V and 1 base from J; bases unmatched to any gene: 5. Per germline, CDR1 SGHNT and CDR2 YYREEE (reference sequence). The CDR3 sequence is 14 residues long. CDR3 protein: CASGGQGWNTEAFF. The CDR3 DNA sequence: TGTGCCAGCGGTGGACAGGGGTGGAACACTGAAGCTTTCTTT.

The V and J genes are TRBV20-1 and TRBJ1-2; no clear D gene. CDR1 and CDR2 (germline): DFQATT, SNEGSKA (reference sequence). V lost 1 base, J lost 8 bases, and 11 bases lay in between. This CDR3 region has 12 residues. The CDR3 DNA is TGCAGTGCTAGAGCGGGCAGCAGGGGCTACACCTTC. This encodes CSARAGSRGYTF.

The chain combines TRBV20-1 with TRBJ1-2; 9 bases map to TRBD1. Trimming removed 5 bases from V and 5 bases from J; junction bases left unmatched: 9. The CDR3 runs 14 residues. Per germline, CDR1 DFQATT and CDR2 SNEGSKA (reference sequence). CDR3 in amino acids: CSAHQTGTGYGYTF. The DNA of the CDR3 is TGCAGTGCTCATCAAACCGGGACAGGGTATGGCTACACCTTC.

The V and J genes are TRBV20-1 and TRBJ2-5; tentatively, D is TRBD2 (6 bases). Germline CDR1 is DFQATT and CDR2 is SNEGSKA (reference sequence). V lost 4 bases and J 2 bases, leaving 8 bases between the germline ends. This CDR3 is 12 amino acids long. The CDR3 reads CSATGSQETQYF. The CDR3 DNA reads TGCAGTGCTACCGGGAGTCAAGAGACCCAGTACTTC.

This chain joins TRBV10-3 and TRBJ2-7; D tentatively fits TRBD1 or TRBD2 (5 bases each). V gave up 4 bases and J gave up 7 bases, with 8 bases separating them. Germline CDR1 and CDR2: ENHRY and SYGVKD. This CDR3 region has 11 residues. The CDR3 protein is CAISGGEEQYV. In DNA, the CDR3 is TGTGCCATCAGTGGAGGGGAGGAGCAGTACGTC.

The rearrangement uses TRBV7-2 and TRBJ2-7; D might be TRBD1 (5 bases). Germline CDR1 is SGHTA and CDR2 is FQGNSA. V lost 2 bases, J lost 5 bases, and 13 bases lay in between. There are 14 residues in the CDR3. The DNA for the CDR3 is TGTGCCAGCAGCTTAAATGCGGCAGGGCACGAGCAGTACGTC. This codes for CASSLNAAGHEQYV.

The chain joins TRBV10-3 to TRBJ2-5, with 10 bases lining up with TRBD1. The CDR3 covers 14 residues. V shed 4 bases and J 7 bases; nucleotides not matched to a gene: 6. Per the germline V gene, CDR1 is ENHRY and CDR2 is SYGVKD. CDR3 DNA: TGTGCCATCAGTGGGGGACAGGGGTCGGGGACCCAGTACTTC. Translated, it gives CAISGGQGSGTQYF.

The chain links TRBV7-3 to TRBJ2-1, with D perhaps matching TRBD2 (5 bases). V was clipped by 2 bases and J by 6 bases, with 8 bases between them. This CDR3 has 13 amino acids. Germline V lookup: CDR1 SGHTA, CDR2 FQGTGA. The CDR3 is CASSLGSSNEQFF. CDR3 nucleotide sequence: TGTGCCAGCAGCTTAGGGAGCAGCAATGAGCAGTTCTTC.

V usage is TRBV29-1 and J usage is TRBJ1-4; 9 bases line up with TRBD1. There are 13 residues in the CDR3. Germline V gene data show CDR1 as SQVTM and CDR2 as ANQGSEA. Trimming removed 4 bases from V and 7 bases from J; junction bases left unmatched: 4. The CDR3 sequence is CSVGTGEGEKLFF. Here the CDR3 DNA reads TGCAGCGTTGGGACAGGGGAGGGTGAAAAACTGTTTTTT.

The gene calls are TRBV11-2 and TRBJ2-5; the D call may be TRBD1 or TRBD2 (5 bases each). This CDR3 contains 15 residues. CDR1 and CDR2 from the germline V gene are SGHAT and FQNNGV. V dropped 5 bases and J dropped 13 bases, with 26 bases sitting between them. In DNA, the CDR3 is TGTGCCAGCAGCGCCATAACCGGGACGCTTGTGACTCTGTACTTC. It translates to CASSAITGTLVTLYF.

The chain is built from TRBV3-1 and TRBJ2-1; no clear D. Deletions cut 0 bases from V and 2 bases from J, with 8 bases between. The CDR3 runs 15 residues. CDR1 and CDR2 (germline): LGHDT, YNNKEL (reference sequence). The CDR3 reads CASSQEGFPYNEQFF. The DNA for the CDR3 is TGTGCCAGCAGCCAAGAGGGGTTCCCCTACAATGAGCAGTTCTTC.

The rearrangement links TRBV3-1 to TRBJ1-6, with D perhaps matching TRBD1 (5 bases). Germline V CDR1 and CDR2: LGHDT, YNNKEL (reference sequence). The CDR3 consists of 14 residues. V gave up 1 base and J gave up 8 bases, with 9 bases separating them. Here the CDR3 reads CASSQGDSYSPLHF. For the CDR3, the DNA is TGTGCCAGCAGCCAAGGAGACAGCTATTCACCCCTCCACTTT.

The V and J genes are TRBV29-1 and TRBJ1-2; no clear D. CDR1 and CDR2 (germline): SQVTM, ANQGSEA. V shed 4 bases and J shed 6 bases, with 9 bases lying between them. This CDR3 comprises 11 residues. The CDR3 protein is CSVATGNGYTF. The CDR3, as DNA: TGCAGCGTTGCGACGGGAAATGGCTACACCTTC.

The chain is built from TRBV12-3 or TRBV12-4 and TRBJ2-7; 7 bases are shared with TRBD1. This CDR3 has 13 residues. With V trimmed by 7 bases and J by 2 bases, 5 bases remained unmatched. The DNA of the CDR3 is TGTGCCAGCACTCAGGGGGTTCCCTACGAGCAGTACTTC. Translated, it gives CASTQGVPYEQYF.

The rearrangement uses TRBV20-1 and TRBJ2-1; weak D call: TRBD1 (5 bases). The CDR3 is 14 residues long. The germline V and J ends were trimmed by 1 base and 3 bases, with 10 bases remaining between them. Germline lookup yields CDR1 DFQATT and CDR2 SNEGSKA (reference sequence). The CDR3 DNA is TGCAGTGCTAGAGCGTCTAGGGGCTACAATGAGCAGTTCTTC. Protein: CSARASRGYNEQFF.

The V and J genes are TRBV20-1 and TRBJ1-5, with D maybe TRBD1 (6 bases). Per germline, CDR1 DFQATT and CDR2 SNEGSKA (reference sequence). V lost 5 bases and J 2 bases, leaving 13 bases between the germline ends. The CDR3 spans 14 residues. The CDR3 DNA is TGCAGTGCTCAGGGGATAGGGCGCAATCAGCCCCAGCATTTT. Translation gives CSAQGIGRNQPQHF.